A single sample is the source of the 7 T cell receptor beta chains below, sequenced in a study of long-term antiretroviral therapy in people with HIV. The immunoSEQ assay was v3.0, run at survey level. Data came from immunoSEQ multiplex PCR; TCRdb stores just in-frame clones and leaves some out. Of 31,000 or so clones in the sample, about 96% were seen once. Sequenced material: unsorted PBMCs, taken roughly 6.4 years after starting antiretroviral therapy. The receptor source for this set is a man aged 25-40 years with HIV.

This clone appeared a single time. The genes are TRBV4-1 and TRBJ1-2, with unresolved D. The germline V and J ends were trimmed by 0 bases and 8 bases, with 4 bases remaining between them. The germline gives CDR1 MGHRA, CDR2 YSYEKL. This CDR3 spans 11 amino acids. CDR3 loop: CASSQEGGYTF. The CDR3 DNA is TGCGCCAGCAGCCAAGAAGGGGGCTACACCTTC.

The chain employs TRBV4-1 and TRBJ2-7; 10 bases line up with TRBD2. The CDR3 has 16 residues. The V and J ends lost 0 bases and 4 bases, in that order; junction bases with no gene match: 6. Germline V gene sequence: CDR1 MGHRA, CDR2 YSYEKL. Written as DNA, the CDR3 is TGCGCCAGCAGCCAAGACCCAGCGGGGGGGCTATACGAGCAGTACTTC. Residues: CASSQDPAGGLYEQYF.

V usage is TRBV25-1 and J usage is TRBJ2-1, with TRBD2 matching over 10 bases. V was pared by 3 bases and J by 7 bases, with 6 bases of the junction left unmatched. This CDR3 is built from 15 residues. Germline V lookup: CDR1 MGHDK, CDR2 SYGVNS. The CDR3 here is CASSDAGLADNEQFF. DNA of the CDR3: TGTGCCAGCAGTGATGCCGGACTAGCGGATAATGAGCAGTTCTTC. The full variable domain, in which reference TRBV25-1 and TRBJ2-1 provide the parts outside the CDR3, is EADIYQTPRYLVIGTGKKITLECSQTMGHDKMYWYQQDPGMELHLIHYSYGVNSTEKGDLSSESTVSRIRTEHFPLTLESARPSHTSQYLCASSDAGLADNEQFFGPGTRLTVL.

This sequence joins TRBV4-2 and TRBJ2-7; 11 bases align to TRBD1. This CDR3 is built from 17 residues. V shed 0 bases, J shed 7 bases, and the junction held 11 bases outside the gene matches. Per the germline V gene, CDR1 is LGHNA and CDR2 is YNFKEQ. CDR3 coding DNA: TGTGCCAGCAGCCAAGATTGGGGGGGACAGGGGGTCTCTGAGCAGTACTTC. It encodes CASSQDWGGQGVSEQYF.

The chain couples TRBV19 to TRBJ1-4; D unclear. Per germline, CDR1 LNHDA and CDR2 SQIVND (reference sequence). There are 14 residues in the CDR3. Trimming removed 5 bases from V and 6 bases from J, with 13 bases in between. The CDR3 DNA reads TGTGCCAGTAGTCAAGCCCCCGGGGATGAAAAACTGTTTTTT. Its protein product is CASSQAPGDEKLFF.

The chain uses TRBV6-6 and TRBJ1-2; unclear D gene. The germline gives CDR1 MNHNY, CDR2 SVGAGI (reference sequence). This CDR3 has 14 residues. The V end lost 7 bases, the J end lost 2 bases, and 14 bases lay between the germline ends. The CDR3 region is CASTPGPPNYGYTF. The CDR3, as DNA: TGTGCCAGCACTCCAGGCCCCCCAAACTATGGCTACACCTTC.

The V and J genes are TRBV4-3 and TRBJ2-4, with D unresolved. Germline V gives CDR1 LGHNA, CDR2 YSLEER. The CDR3 runs 15 residues. Deletions cut 3 bases from V and 1 base from J, with 10 bases between. The CDR3 bases are TGCGCCAGCAGCCATCGACGGTTGGCCAAAAACATTCAGTACTTC. Translating gives CASSHRRLAKNIQYF.